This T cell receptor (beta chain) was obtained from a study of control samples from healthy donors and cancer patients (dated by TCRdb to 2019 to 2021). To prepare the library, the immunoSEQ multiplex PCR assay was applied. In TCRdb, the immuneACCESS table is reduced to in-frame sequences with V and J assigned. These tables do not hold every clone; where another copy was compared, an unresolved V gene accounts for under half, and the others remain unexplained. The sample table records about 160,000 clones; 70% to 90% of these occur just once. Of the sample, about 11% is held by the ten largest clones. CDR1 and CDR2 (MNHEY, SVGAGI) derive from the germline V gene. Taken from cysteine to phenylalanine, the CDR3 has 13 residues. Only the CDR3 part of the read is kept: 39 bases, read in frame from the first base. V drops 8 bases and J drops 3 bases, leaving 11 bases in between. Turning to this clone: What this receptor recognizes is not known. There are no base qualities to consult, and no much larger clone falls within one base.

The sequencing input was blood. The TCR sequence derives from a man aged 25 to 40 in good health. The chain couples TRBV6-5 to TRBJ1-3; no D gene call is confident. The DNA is TGTGCCAGCGAAGACGCAGGTGGAAACACCATATATTTT. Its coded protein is CASEDAGGNTIYF.